Listed below are T cell receptor beta chains from one sample, sequenced in a study of blood T cell repertoires in COVID-19. The assay was immunoSEQ multiplex PCR, and TCRdb's table has in-frame clones only and misses some. The data hold roughly 230,000 clones, with nearly 95% observed a single time. Sequenced sample: peripheral blood. These receptors were taken from a man aged 25 to 40 with COVID-19, enrolled during active disease. Each CDR3 is given without its conserved first and last residue. The order of the fields is V gene, J gene, CDR3 protein.

V: TRBV6-6
J: TRBJ2-3
CDR3: ASSLRGGEADTQY

V: TRBV6-5
J: TRBJ1-5
CDR3: ASSYSLGASQPQH

V: TRBV19
J: TRBJ1-2
CDR3: ASSISSAGDFYYGYT

V: TRBV19
J: TRBJ2-3
CDR3: ASSPLTGTATDTQY

V: TRBV19
J: TRBJ2-5
CDR3: ASSHLVGGSLQETQY

V: TRBV28
J: TRBJ1-5
CDR3: ASSQPSKGHNQPQH

V: TRBV3-1/TRBV3-2
J: TRBJ1-5
CDR3: ASSNGGGSNQPQH

V: TRBV5-4
J: TRBJ1-6
CDR3: ASSFDRGGSPLH

V: TRBV5-5
J: TRBJ2-2
CDR3: ASNFGGVLNTGELF

V: TRBV7-9
J: TRBJ1-1
CDR3: ASSLDRVTEAF

V: TRBV3-1/TRBV3-2
J: TRBJ1-2
CDR3: ASSQDNRGVYYGYT

V: TRBV19
J: TRBJ2-3
CDR3: ASRLAVTLTDTQY

V: TRBV6-8
J: TRBJ1-1
CDR3: ASGQWQGDWGTEAF